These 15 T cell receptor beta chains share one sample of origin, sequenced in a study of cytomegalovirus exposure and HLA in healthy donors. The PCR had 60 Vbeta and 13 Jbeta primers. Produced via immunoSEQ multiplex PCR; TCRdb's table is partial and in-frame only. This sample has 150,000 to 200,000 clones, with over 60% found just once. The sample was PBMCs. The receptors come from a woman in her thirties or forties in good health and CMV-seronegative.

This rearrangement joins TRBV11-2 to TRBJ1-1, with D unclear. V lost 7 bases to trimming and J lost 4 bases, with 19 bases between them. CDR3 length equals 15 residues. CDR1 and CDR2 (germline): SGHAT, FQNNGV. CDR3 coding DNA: TGTGCCAGCATCTATCGGGGAACAGTTAGCACTGAAGCTTTCTTT. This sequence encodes CASIYRGTVSTEAFF.

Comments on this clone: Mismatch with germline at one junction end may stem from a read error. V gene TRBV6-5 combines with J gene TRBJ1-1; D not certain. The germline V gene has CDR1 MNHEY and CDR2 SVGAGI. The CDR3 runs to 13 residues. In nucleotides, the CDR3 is TGTGCCAGCAGTTACGGAGGGCGAGCCATACTCCGATTT. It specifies CASSYGGRAILRF.

CDR3 loop: CASSRGGAGVGNTEAFF. CDR3 coding DNA: TGTGCCAGCAGCCGTGGGGGGGCGGGAGTTGGGAACACTGAAGCTTTCTTT. The rearrangement uses TRBV7-2 and TRBJ1-1, with D possibly being TRBD1 (6 bases). The CDR3 sequence is 17 residues long. Germline assignment: CDR1 SGHTA and CDR2 FQGNSA. V was shortened by 5 bases and J by 1 base, with 20 bases between the two germline ends.

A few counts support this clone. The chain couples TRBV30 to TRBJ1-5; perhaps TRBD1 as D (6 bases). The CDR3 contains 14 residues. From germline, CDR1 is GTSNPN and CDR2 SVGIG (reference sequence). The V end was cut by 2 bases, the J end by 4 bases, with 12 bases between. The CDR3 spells CAWSSGGANQPQHF. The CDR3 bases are TGTGCCTGGAGTTCGGGGGGCGCGAATCAGCCCCAGCATTTT.

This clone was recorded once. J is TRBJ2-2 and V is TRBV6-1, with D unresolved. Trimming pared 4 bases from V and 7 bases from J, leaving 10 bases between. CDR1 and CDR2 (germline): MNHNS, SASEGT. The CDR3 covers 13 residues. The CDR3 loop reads CASSGLRSGELFF. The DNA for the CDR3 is TGTGCCAGCAGTGGACTCCGTAGCGGGGAGCTGTTTTTT.

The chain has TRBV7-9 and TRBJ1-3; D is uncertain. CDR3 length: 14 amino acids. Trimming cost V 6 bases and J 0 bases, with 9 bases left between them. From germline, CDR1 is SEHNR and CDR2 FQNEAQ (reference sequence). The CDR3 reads CASRPSSSGNTIYF. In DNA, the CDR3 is TGTGCCAGCAGGCCCTCTAGCTCTGGAAACACCATATATTTT.

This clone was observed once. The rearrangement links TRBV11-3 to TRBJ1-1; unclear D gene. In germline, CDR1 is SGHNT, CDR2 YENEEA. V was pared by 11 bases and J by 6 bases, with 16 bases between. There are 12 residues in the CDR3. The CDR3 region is CAVEWDSAEAFF. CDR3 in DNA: TGTGCCGTTGAATGGGATAGCGCTGAAGCTTTCTTT.

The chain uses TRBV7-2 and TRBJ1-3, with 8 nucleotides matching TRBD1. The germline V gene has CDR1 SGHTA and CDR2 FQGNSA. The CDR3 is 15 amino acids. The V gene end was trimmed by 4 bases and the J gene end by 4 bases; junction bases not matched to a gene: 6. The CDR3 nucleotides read TGTGCCAGCAGCTACCGGACAGGGAACGGAAACACCATATATTTT. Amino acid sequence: CASSYRTGNGNTIYF.

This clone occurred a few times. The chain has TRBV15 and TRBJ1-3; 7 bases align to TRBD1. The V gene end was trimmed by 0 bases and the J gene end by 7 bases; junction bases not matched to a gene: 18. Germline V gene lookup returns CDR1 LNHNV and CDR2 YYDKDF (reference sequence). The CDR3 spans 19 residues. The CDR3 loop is CATSRDRRLNRGQLNTIYF. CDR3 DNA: TGTGCCACCAGCAGAGATCGAAGACTCAACAGGGGTCAATTGAACACCATATATTTT.

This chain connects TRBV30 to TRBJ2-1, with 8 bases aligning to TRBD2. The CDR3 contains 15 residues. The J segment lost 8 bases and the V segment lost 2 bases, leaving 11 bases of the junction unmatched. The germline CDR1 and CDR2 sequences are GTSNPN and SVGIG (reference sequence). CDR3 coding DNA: TGTGCCTGGAGTAACGGGAGGGGAATATTTGATGAGCAGTTCTTC. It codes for CAWSNGRGIFDEQFF.

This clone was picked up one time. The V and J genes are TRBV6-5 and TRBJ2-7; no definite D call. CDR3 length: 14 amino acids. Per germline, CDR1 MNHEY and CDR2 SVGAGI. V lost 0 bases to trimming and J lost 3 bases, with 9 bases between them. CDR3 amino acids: CASSYSKALYEQYF. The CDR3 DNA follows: TGTGCCAGCAGTTACTCGAAAGCGCTCTACGAGCAGTACTTC.

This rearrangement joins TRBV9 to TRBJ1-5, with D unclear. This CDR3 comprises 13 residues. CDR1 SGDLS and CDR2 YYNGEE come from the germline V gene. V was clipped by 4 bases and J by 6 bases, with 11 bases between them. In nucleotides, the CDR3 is TGTGCCAGCAGCCAAGAACCAGGTCAGCCCCAGCATTTT. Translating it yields CASSQEPGQPQHF.

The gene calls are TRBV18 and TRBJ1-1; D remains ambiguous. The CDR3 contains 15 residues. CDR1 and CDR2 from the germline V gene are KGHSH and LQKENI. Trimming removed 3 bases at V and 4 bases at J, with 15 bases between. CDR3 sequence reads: CASSPLREMGTEAFF. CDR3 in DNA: TGTGCCAGCTCACCGCTCCGGGAGATGGGCACTGAAGCTTTCTTT.

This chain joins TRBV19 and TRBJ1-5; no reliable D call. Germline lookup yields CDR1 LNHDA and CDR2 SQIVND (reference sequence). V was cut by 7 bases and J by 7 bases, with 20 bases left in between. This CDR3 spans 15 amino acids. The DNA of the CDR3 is TGTGCCAGTAATAGAGGCGGGGTGCAAGGGCAGCCCCAGCATTTT. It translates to CASNRGGVQGQPQHF.

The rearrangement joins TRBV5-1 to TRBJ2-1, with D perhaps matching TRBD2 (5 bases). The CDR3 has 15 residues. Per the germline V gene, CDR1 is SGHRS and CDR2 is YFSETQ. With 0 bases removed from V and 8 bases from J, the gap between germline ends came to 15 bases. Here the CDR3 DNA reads TGCGCCAGCAGCTTGGATAGCGTCTACGGGGATGAGCAGTTCTTC. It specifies CASSLDSVYGDEQFF.